Shown below are 29 T cell receptor beta chains from a single sample sequenced in a study of T cells in Graves' hyperthyroidism and ophthalmopathy. RNA transcripts provided the source from which TCR beta CDR3 regions were amplified. First-round RT-PCR of the TCR CDR3 relied on the HTBI primer set. TCRdb reprocessed the multiplex PCR reads via MiXCR and lists one record per CDR3 protein. This sample has under 650,000 distinct CDR3 sequences, with about a sixth found just once. Sequencing was performed on blood. The receptors originated from a woman under 40 with Graves' hyperthyroidism.

Notes on this clonotype: An end of the junction does not agree with germline; a read error may underlie this. The gene calls are TRBV5-1 and TRBJ1-3, with D possibly TRBD1 on 5 matching bases. Germline V lookup: CDR1 SGHRS, CDR2 YFSETQ. The CDR3 is made up of 16 amino acids. The CDR3 bases are TGTGCCAGCAGCTTGGGACGGCTACACTCTGGAAACACCATATATTTT. Translated, it gives CASSLGRLHSGNTIYF.

This clonotype has only a few counts. The chain carries TRBV3-1 and TRBJ1-2, with unresolved D. This CDR3 spans 15 amino acids. Trimming stripped 0 bases from V and 8 bases from J, with 16 bases between. The V gene's germline CDR1 is LGHDT and CDR2 YNNKEL (reference sequence). The CDR3 nucleotides read TGTGCCAGCAGCCAAGATTGGGGAGGTCCGGAAGGCTACACCTTC. Protein sequence: CASSQDWGGPEGYTF.

This clonotype was picked up a small number of times. J is TRBJ2-5 and V is TRBV5-1; a possible D gene is TRBD1 (6 bases). The CDR3 is 12 amino acids. CDR1 and CDR2 (germline): SGHRS, YFSETQ. V lost 7 bases and J 0 bases, leaving 7 bases between the germline ends. CDR3 loop: CASRDNQETQYF. The DNA of the CDR3 is TGCGCCAGCCGGGACAACCAAGAGACCCAGTACTTC.

This chain links TRBV20-1 with TRBJ2-3; D ambiguous. Per germline, CDR1 DFQATT and CDR2 SNEGSKA (reference sequence). CDR3 length equals 10 residues. Trimming pared 3 bases from V and 8 bases from J, leaving 6 bases between. The CDR3 bases are TGCAGTGCTAGGTTTGGTACGCAGTATTTT. Its translation is CSARFGTQYF.

In this sample, this clonotype turned up many times. The chain combines TRBV3-1 with TRBJ2-5, with D tentatively TRBD1 (6 bases). Per germline, CDR1 LGHDT and CDR2 YNNKEL (reference sequence). The CDR3 runs to 13 residues. Trimming cost V 1 base and J 7 bases, with 10 bases left between them. CDR3 protein: CASSQVTGMTQYF. The CDR3 DNA follows: TGTGCCAGCAGCCAAGTCACAGGGATGACCCAGTACTTC.

The genes are TRBV6-6 and TRBJ2-3, with D perhaps TRBD2 (5 bases). The ends were cut back, 2 bases at V and 0 bases at J, with 9 bases in the middle. This CDR3 is 15 amino acids long. Germline CDR1 and CDR2: MNHNY and SVGAGI (reference sequence). For the CDR3, the DNA is TGTGCCAGCAGTTACCTTCGGACTAGCACAGATACGCAGTATTTT. Its protein is CASSYLRTSTDTQYF.

This clonotype was recorded a few times. This rearrangement joins TRBV15 to TRBJ1-1; TRBD1 might be the D (5 bases). V lost 1 base to trimming and J lost 0 bases, with 9 bases between them. The CDR3 is 15 residues long. Germline values: CDR1 LNHNV, CDR2 YYDKDF (reference sequence). CDR3 protein: CATSRGGAMNTEAFF. CDR3 nucleotide sequence: TGTGCCACCAGCAGAGGAGGGGCAATGAACACTGAAGCTTTCTTT. The variable domain in full, with the rest retrieved from reference TRBV15 and TRBJ1-1, is DAMVIQNPRYQVTQFGKPVTLSCSQTLNHNVMYWYQQKSSQAPKLLFHYYDKDFNNEADTPDNFQSRRPNTSFCFLDIRSPGLGDTAMYLCATSRGGAMNTEAFFGQGTRLTVV.

The rearrangement uses TRBV28 and TRBJ1-6, with a weak D call TRBD1 (6 bases). This CDR3 is built from 14 residues. V was trimmed by 7 bases and J by 8 bases, leaving 15 bases between them. Germline lookup yields CDR1 MDHEN and CDR2 SYDVKM. CDR3 sequence reads: CASTLTGPYSPLHF. DNA for the CDR3: TGTGCCAGCACCCTGACAGGCCCTTATTCACCCCTCCACTTT.

In its sample, this clonotype was seen many times. V is TRBV28 and J is TRBJ2-1; maybe TRBD2 (5 bases). This CDR3 is built from 15 residues. Deletions cut 6 bases from V and 4 bases from J, with 16 bases between. Germline lookup yields CDR1 MDHEN and CDR2 SYDVKM. CDR3 in amino acids: CASSRRGSRYNEQFF. The CDR3 bases are TGTGCCAGCAGCCGACGGGGAAGTAGGTACAATGAGCAGTTCTTC.

This clonotype has at least ten counts. The chain employs TRBV5-5 and TRBJ2-1; TRBD2 aligns across 7 bases. The CDR3 contains 15 residues. V shed 1 base and J 4 bases; nucleotides not matched to a gene: 5. CDR1 and CDR2 (germline): SGHKS, YYEKEE (reference sequence). CDR3 sequence (DNA): TGTGCCAGCAGCTTGTCTTGGGACTATTACAATGAGCAGTTCTTC. Encoded protein: CASSLSWDYYNEQFF.

This chain joins TRBV7-3 and TRBJ1-1, with a possible D match to TRBD1 (5 bases). The CDR3 totals 15 residues. The V gene lost 1 base and the J gene lost 0 bases, with 9 bases spanning the gap. Looked up from germline, CDR1 is SGHTA and CDR2 is FQGTGA. The CDR3 nucleotides read TGTGCCAGCAGCTTAATAAGACAGATGAACACTGAAGCTTTCTTT. It is translated as CASSLIRQMNTEAFF. The entire variable domain, with the rest obtained from reference TRBV7-3 and TRBJ1-1, is as follows: GAGVSQTPSNKVTEKGKYVELRCDPISGHTALYWYRQSLGQGPEFLIYFQGTGAADDSGLPNDRFFAVRPEGSVSTLKIQRTERGDSAVYLCASSLIRQMNTEAFFGQGTRLTVV.

The chain has TRBV30 and TRBJ1-1; no clear D gene. The CDR3 is made up of 12 amino acids. Trimming pared 4 bases from V and 0 bases from J, leaving 6 bases between. The germline V gene has CDR1 GTSNPN and CDR2 SVGIG (reference sequence). CDR3 coding DNA: TGTGCCTGGATAGGCGTGAACACTGAAGCTTTCTTT. Translation gives CAWIGVNTEAFF.

This clonotype was observed many times. The chain carries TRBV28 and TRBJ1-5, with 9 nucleotides matching TRBD1. The J segment lost 2 bases and the V segment lost 2 bases, leaving 4 bases of the junction unmatched. This CDR3 comprises 16 residues. The germline CDR1 and CDR2 sequences are MDHEN and SYDVKM. CDR3 nucleotides: TGTGCCAGCAGTTTACGGAACAGGGGGCGCAATCAGCCCCAGCATTTT. Its protein is CASSLRNRGRNQPQHF.

This clonotype was observed at least ten times. The chain combines TRBV6-2 or TRBV6-3 with TRBJ2-1, with TRBD2 matching over 13 bases. The CDR3 has 16 residues. Germline V lookup: CDR1 MNHEY, CDR2 SVGEGT. V shed 4 bases, J shed 7 bases, and the junction held 7 bases outside the gene matches. The CDR3 region has the DNA TGTGCCAGCAGTTGGGGACTAGCGGGAACGTGGAATGAGCAGTTCTTC. Protein product: CASSWGLAGTWNEQFF.

This clonotype was detected many times. The rearrangement links TRBV7-9 to TRBJ2-7; possibly TRBD2 for D (6 bases). Trimming stripped 2 bases from V and 6 bases from J, with 11 bases between. In germline, CDR1 is SEHNR, CDR2 FQNEAQ (reference sequence). The CDR3 consists of 13 residues. The CDR3 here is CASSLSEEGEQYF. In DNA form, the CDR3 reads TGTGCCAGCAGCTTATCCGAGGAGGGCGAGCAGTACTTC.

Many counts were recorded for this clonotype. The chain uses TRBV11-2 and TRBJ2-5; TRBD2 matches at 12 bases. CDR1 and CDR2 (germline): SGHAT, FQNNGV. The junction had 14 bases not matched to a gene; V was cut back by 5 bases and J by 4 bases. The CDR3 loop spans 18 amino acids. CDR3 sequence reads: CASSPASRTSGMTETQYF. As DNA, the CDR3 is TGTGCCAGCAGCCCGGCGAGCCGGACTAGCGGGATGACAGAGACCCAGTACTTC.

This clonotype was detected ten times or more. The V gene is TRBV27, the J gene TRBJ1-1; a possible D gene is TRBD1 (5 bases). Germline assignment: CDR1 MNHEY and CDR2 SMNVEV (reference sequence). The CDR3 is made up of 13 amino acids. Trimming took 6 bases from V and 5 from J, leaving 13 bases between them. The CDR3 region is CASSLRALTEAFF. The CDR3 nucleotides are TGTGCCAGCAGCCTCAGGGCTCTTACTGAAGCTTTCTTT.

This clonotype has just a few counts. This may stem from a read error, because a much larger clone lies one nucleotide away. V is TRBV12-3 or TRBV12-4 and J is TRBJ2-7; D is undetermined. The CDR3 length is 15 residues. The ends were cut back, 3 bases at V and 2 bases at J, with 14 bases in the middle. The CDR3 nucleotides are TGTGCCAGCAGTTTTTACGCGGAAACGCCCTACGAGCAGTACTTC. Translating gives CASSFYAETPYEQYF.

The chain links TRBV29-1 to TRBJ2-3; tentative D call: TRBD1 (5 bases). CDR1 and CDR2 (germline): SQVTM, ANQGSEA. This CDR3 comprises 11 residues. Trimming removed 4 bases at V and 3 bases at J, with 5 bases between. For the CDR3, the DNA is TGCAGCGTTGGGACAACAGATACGCAGTATTTT. It specifies CSVGTTDTQYF.

This clonotype was counted many times. The chain carries TRBV12-3 or TRBV12-4 and TRBJ1-1; D uncertain. CDR3 length equals 14 residues. Trimming removed 2 bases at V and 2 bases at J, with 9 bases between. The CDR3 nucleotides read TGTGCCAGCAGTTTAAGGTTACGAAACACTGAAGCTTTCTTT. Amino acids: CASSLRLRNTEAFF.

J is TRBJ2-5 and V is TRBV28, with TRBD2 as a possible D gene (5 bases). Germline V gene lookup returns CDR1 MDHEN and CDR2 SYDVKM. This CDR3 is 15 amino acids long. V lost 3 bases to trimming and J lost 2 bases, with 13 bases between them. The DNA of the CDR3 is TGTGCCAGCAGTTTGAGGGCTATAAGGCAAGAGACCCAGTACTTC. Encoded protein: CASSLRAIRQETQYF. Variable domain in full (rest from reference TRBV28 and TRBJ2-5): DVKVTQSSRYLVKRTGEKVFLECVQDMDHENMFWYRQDPGLGLRLIYFSYDVKMKEKGDIPEGYSVSREKKERFSLILESASTNQTSMYLCASSLRAIRQETQYFGPGTRLLVL.

On this clonotype: This clone may be a read error of a much larger clone one base away. The genes are TRBV13 and TRBJ2-1; D gene uncertain. The end of the DNA fits TRBJ2-7 better, so the J call may be wrong. There are 14 residues in the CDR3. Germline V gene sequence: CDR1 PRHDT, CDR2 FYEKMQ (reference sequence). CDR3 DNA sequence: TGTGCCAGCAGCTTAGAATCCGCCTACAATGAGCAGTACTTC. This translates into CASSLESAYNEQYF.

CDR3 sequence (DNA): TGTGCCAGCAGCTTAGAAGGACCCTACACTGAAGCTTTCTTT. Amino acids: CASSLEGPYTEAFF. This sequence joins TRBV11-3 and TRBJ1-1; D is undetermined. This CDR3 is built from 14 residues. Trimming stripped 0 bases from V and 3 bases from J, with 8 bases between. Germline loops: CDR1 SGHNT, CDR2 YENEEA.

This clonotype was seen only a few times. The chain joins TRBV20-1 to TRBJ2-1; 11 positions agree with TRBD2. J gave up 7 bases and V 3 bases, and 11 bases lay outside the gene matches. The CDR3 totals 16 residues. CDR1 and CDR2 (germline): DFQATT, SNEGSKA (reference sequence). In DNA, the CDR3 is TGCAGTGCTAGTCATAGCGGGAGGGCCACAGGTAATGAGCAGTTCTTC. Its protein product is CSASHSGRATGNEQFF.

A few counts support this clonotype. The rearrangement uses TRBV20-1 and TRBJ1-5, with 7 bases identical to TRBD1. The CDR3 sequence is 14 residues long. Trimming removed 6 bases from V and 6 bases from J; junction bases left unmatched: 11. The germline V gene has CDR1 DFQATT and CDR2 SNEGSKA (reference sequence). As DNA, the CDR3 is TGCAGTGCCGAAGACAGGGCCTCTGCTCAGCCCCAGCATTTT. Its translation is CSAEDRASAQPQHF.

The chain is built from TRBV28 and TRBJ2-7, with D perhaps TRBD1 (5 bases). The CDR3 spans 13 residues. V was pared by 2 bases and J by 8 bases, with 13 bases between. The germline V gene encodes CDR1 MDHEN and CDR2 SYDVKM. The CDR3 nucleotides read TGTGCCAGCAGTTTAGGCTCAGGGAAGAAGCAGTACTTC. Translated: CASSLGSGKKQYF.

This clonotype was seen only a few times. In DNA, the CDR3 is TGTGCCAGCAGTTTCCTGCGGGGGCGGCGGACAAACACAGATACGCAGTATTTT. This sequence encodes CASSFLRGRRTNTDTQYF. The chain uses TRBV6-1 and TRBJ2-3; D possibly corresponds to TRBD2 (7 bases). V shed 5 bases and J shed 2 bases, with 23 bases lying between them. The germline V gene encodes CDR1 MNHNS and CDR2 SASEGT. This CDR3 is 18 amino acids long.

This clonotype was seen repeatedly, ten times or more. The chain uses TRBV28 and TRBJ2-5; no firm D call. Looked up from germline, CDR1 is MDHEN and CDR2 is SYDVKM. V was pared by 10 bases and J by 5 bases, with 14 bases between. The CDR3 extends over 12 amino acids. CDR3: CATSGPRETQYF. CDR3 DNA sequence: TGTGCCACCTCAGGACCTCGGGAGACCCAGTACTTC.

This clonotype was detected ten times or more. The rearrangement joins TRBV6-6 to TRBJ2-3; tentative D call: TRBD1 (6 bases). The V gene's germline CDR1 is MNHNY and CDR2 SVGAGI (reference sequence). The CDR3 loop spans 15 amino acids. Trimming shortened V by 0 bases and J by 6 bases, and 13 bases separated the two germline ends. The CDR3 sequence is CASSYSNPGADTQYF. In nucleotides, the CDR3 is TGTGCCAGCAGTTACTCGAATCCAGGGGCCGATACGCAGTATTTT.